This T cell receptor (beta chain) was found in a study of PD-L1 blockade in urothelial cancer. In the study overall: Atezolizumab, begun by patients in the mid-2010s, was given at 1,200 mg intravenously every 3 weeks. At 3 weeks after treatment start (second dose) and again at 6 weeks, blood was analyzed. The median number of T cells present in blood samples was about 130,000.

The V end lost 3 bases, the J end lost 1 base, and 13 bases lay between the germline ends. The germline V gene has CDR1 SGHRS and CDR2 YFSETQ. This CDR3 is built from 15 residues. The time point is: peripheral blood 6 weeks after treatment start. Each patient presented with locally advanced or metastatic urothelial carcinoma. Clones were read by immunoSEQ multiplex PCR, and TCRdb kept only the in-frame ones, dropping some. The sample consists of roughly 45,000 clones, 83% of them appearing once. The V gene is TRBV5-1, the J gene TRBJ1-1; D remains unclear. Sequenced material: PBMCs, taken around atezolizumab (anti-PD-L1) treatment. The clonotype originates from a man aged 55 to 70 with urothelial cancer. The CDR3 sequence is CASSSSGRENTEAFF. The DNA of the CDR3 is TGCGCCAGCAGCTCAAGCGGGCGGGAGAACACTGAAGCTTTCTTT. The whole variable domain, remainder taken from reference TRBV5-1 and TRBJ1-1, is KAGVTQTPRYLIKTRGQQVTLSCSPISGHRSVSWYQQTPGQGLQFLFEYFSETQRNKGNFPGRFSGRQFSNSRSEMNVSTLELGDSALYLCASSSSGRENTEAFFGQGTRLTVV.